The 25 T cell receptor beta chains listed next were all sequenced from one sample in a study of T cells after yellow fever vaccination (dated by TCRdb to about 2019). Read against the paper, the sample's treatment or condition label means: live attenuated yellow fever vaccine strain. Library prep was done by 5' RACE. Sequencing used an Illumina HiSeq 2500. The public sequencing data were trimmed at Q25 with fastp and processed into clonotypes with MiXCR by TCRdb, which kept only in-frame beta chains. Rows with one shared CDR3 protein collapse into an entry with the most common genes and DNA. A total of approximately 550,000 distinct CDR3 sequences appear in this sample, about a fifth of them only once. Jointly, the top ten make up about 13% of the sample. The sequenced sample was PBMCs, obtained 15 days after the yellow fever booster vaccination. Receptor source: a man aged 25-45 years who received the YFV17D yellow fever vaccine.

This clonotype has more than one count but fewer than ten. This chain joins TRBV18 and TRBJ2-1; 14 positions agree with TRBD2. The CDR3 has 16 residues. In germline, CDR1 is KGHSH, CDR2 LQKENI. Germline trimming cut 4 bases from V and 7 bases from J; bases unmatched to any gene: 6. The CDR3 sequence is CASSRKTSGRENEQFF. The DNA of the CDR3 is TGTGCCAGCTCACGAAAGACTAGCGGGAGGGAGAATGAGCAGTTCTTC.

The chain joins TRBV7-2 to TRBJ2-6; possible D gene TRBD2, 5 bases. From germline, CDR1 is SGHTA and CDR2 FQGNSA. This CDR3 is 16 amino acids long. V lost 6 bases and J 0 bases, leaving 12 bases between the germline ends. The CDR3 here is CASRRRRGSGANVLTF. CDR3 nucleotide sequence: TGTGCCAGCAGACGCAGACGGGGCTCTGGGGCCAACGTCCTGACTTTC.

V gene TRBV19 combines with J gene TRBJ2-4; D call uncertain. The CDR3 sequence is 15 residues long. Trimming shortened V by 0 bases and J by 0 bases, and 6 bases separated the two germline ends. Germline CDR1 reads LNHDA; CDR2 reads SQIVND (reference sequence). The CDR3, as DNA: TGTGCCAGTAGTATAGATTTAGTAGCCAAAAACATTCAGTACTTC. Its translation: CASSIDLVAKNIQYF.

The table lists this clonotype with a few counts. The genes are TRBV7-3 and TRBJ2-2; D remains ambiguous. From germline, CDR1 is SGHTA and CDR2 FQGTGA. Trimming stripped 5 bases from V and 5 bases from J, with 12 bases between. The CDR3 loop spans 14 amino acids. CDR3 protein: CASSPRLGTGELFF. The CDR3, as DNA: TGTGCCAGCAGCCCCCGACTTGGGACCGGGGAGCTGTTTTTT.

The sample holds a few counts of this clonotype. J is TRBJ1-5 and V is TRBV6-1; D might be TRBD1 (6 bases). This CDR3 spans 14 amino acids. Germline CDR1 MNHNS, CDR2 SASEGT. Between the trimmed V and J ends, which lost 6 bases and 5 bases, there was a span of 14 bases. In nucleotides, the CDR3 is TGTGCCAGCAGGGGGGCAGTGAAGGATCAGCCCCAGCATTTT. Its protein product is CASRGAVKDQPQHF.

The V and J genes are TRBV20-1 and TRBJ2-7; 11 nucleotides align to TRBD2. Germline CDR1 and CDR2: DFQATT and SNEGSKA (reference sequence). The CDR3 is 14 amino acids. V trimming: 4 bases; J trimming: 3 bases; junction bases outside the gene matches: 5. CDR3 in amino acids: CSAKGTSGGYEQYF. CDR3 nucleotides: TGCAGTGCTAAAGGGACTAGCGGAGGCTACGAGCAGTACTTC.

V and J are TRBV20-1 and TRBJ2-3, with 15 bases aligning to TRBD2. Germline CDR1 and CDR2: DFQATT and SNEGSKA (reference sequence). Trimming took 5 bases from V and 3 from J; bases not matched to a gene: 6. The CDR3 covers 16 residues. The CDR3 sequence: CSAGGTSGGRTDTQYF. CDR3 sequence (DNA): TGCAGTGCTGGGGGGACTAGCGGGGGGAGAACAGATACGCAGTATTTT.

This clonotype was found a few times. V usage is TRBV30 and J usage is TRBJ2-3, with 8 bases aligning to TRBD1. The junction had 11 bases not matched to a gene; V was cut back by 8 bases and J by 1 base. The CDR3 has 15 amino acids. The germline CDR1 and CDR2 sequences are GTSNPN and SVGIG (reference sequence). The CDR3 sequence is CAGPLGQGGTDTQYF. The CDR3 nucleotides read TGTGCCGGACCACTCGGACAGGGTGGCACAGATACGCAGTATTTT. Full variable domain (missing parts from reference TRBV30 and TRBJ2-3): SQTIHQWPATLVQPVGSPLSLECTVEGTSNPNLYWYRQAAGRGLQLLFYSVGIGQISSEVPQNLSASRPQDRQFILSSKKLLLSDSGFYLCAGPLGQGGTDTQYFGPGTRLTVL.

This chain connects TRBV20-1 to TRBJ2-3; 8 bases line up with TRBD2. The CDR3 extends over 15 amino acids. CDR1 and CDR2 (germline): DFQATT, SNEGSKA (reference sequence). Trimming took 3 bases from V and 0 from J; bases not matched to a gene: 5. The CDR3 region has the DNA TGCAGTGCTAGCCCCTCTAGCGGGAGCACAGATACGCAGTATTTT. This gives the protein CSASPSSGSTDTQYF.

J is TRBJ2-4 and V is TRBV12-3 or TRBV12-4; 8 bases align to TRBD2. This CDR3 region has 19 residues. V lost 2 bases to trimming and J lost 4 bases; unmatched junction nucleotides: 16. In nucleotides, the CDR3 is TGTGCCAGCAGTTTACTTTTGGGAGTGGCGGGAGGAAGAAAAAACATTCAGTACTTC. Encoded protein: CASSLLLGVAGGRKNIQYF.

This clonotype was observed a handful of times. The J gene is TRBJ2-3, the V gene TRBV7-9, with D possibly being TRBD2 (6 bases). The CDR3 extends over 15 amino acids. In germline, CDR1 is SEHNR, CDR2 FQNEAQ (reference sequence). Trimming pared 5 bases from V and 4 bases from J, leaving 16 bases between. Here the CDR3 reads CASSPAGTWSDTQYF. The CDR3 nucleotides are TGTGCCAGCAGCCCGGCGGGGACTTGGTCAGATACGCAGTATTTT.

This clonotype has ten or more counts. This chain joins TRBV24-1 and TRBJ2-2, with 10 bases lining up with TRBD2. V gave up 1 base and J gave up 6 bases; unmatched junction bases: 4. Germline V gene sequence: CDR1 KGHDR, CDR2 SFDVKD. The CDR3 contains 16 residues. This CDR3 is CATSDLAGGPSGELFF. The CDR3 DNA is TGTGCCACCAGTGATTTAGCGGGAGGGCCCTCCGGGGAGCTGTTTTTT.

V is TRBV7-9 and J is TRBJ1-4; TRBD1 aligns across 7 bases. Germline V CDR1 and CDR2: SEHNR, FQNEAQ (reference sequence). This CDR3 has 15 residues. V gave up 5 bases and J gave up 7 bases; unmatched junction bases: 10. Here the CDR3 reads CASSVGTAPSEKLFF. The CDR3 DNA reads as TGTGCCAGCAGCGTAGGGACAGCCCCGAGTGAAAAACTGTTTTTT. The full variable domain, completed using reference TRBV7-9 and TRBJ1-4, is DTGVSQNPRHKITKRGQNVTFRCDPISEHNRLYWYRQTLGQGPEFLTYFQNEAQLEKSRLLSDRFSAERPKGSFSTLEIQRTEQGDSAMYLCASSVGTAPSEKLFFGSGTQLSVL.

The V call is TRBV18, the J call TRBJ2-5; the D is unclear. There are 14 residues in the CDR3. V was pared by 2 bases and J by 5 bases, with 12 bases between. Per germline, CDR1 KGHSH and CDR2 LQKENI. CDR3 in DNA: TGTGCCAGCTCACCATCGAGTCCCGGCGAGACCCAGTACTTC. Protein sequence: CASSPSSPGETQYF.

The rearrangement links TRBV11-2 to TRBJ2-3, with 7 positions matching TRBD1. Germline V gene data show CDR1 as SGHAT and CDR2 as FQNNGV. J was trimmed by 0 bases and V by 5 bases; bases with no gene match: 5. The CDR3 runs 15 residues. DNA of the CDR3: TGTGCCAGCAGCGTACCGACAGGGAGCACAGATACGCAGTATTTT. Its translation is CASSVPTGSTDTQYF. Supplemented by reference TRBV11-2 and TRBJ2-3, the full variable domain reads EAGVAQSPRYKIIEKRQSVAFWCNPISGHATLYWYQQILGQGPKLLIQFQNNGVVDDSQLPKDRFSAERLKGVDSTLKIQPAKLEDSAVYLCASSVPTGSTDTQYFGPGTRLTVL.

The chain links TRBV5-5 to TRBJ2-5; a weak D match, TRBD2 (6 bases). This CDR3 contains 15 residues. In germline, CDR1 is SGHKS, CDR2 YYEKEE (reference sequence). With 4 bases removed from V and 0 bases from J, the gap between germline ends came to 13 bases. The CDR3 here is CASSPRSGDQETQYF. The CDR3 DNA reads as TGTGCCAGCAGCCCCCGGTCGGGGGACCAAGAGACCCAGTACTTC.

V and J are TRBV6-1 and TRBJ2-1; 12 bases align to TRBD2. The length of the CDR3 is 15 residues. V was clipped by 6 bases and J by 7 bases; unmatched bases: 7. The germline V gene has CDR1 MNHNS and CDR2 SASEGT. The CDR3 spells CASRTLGLAGNEQFF. The CDR3 DNA sequence: TGTGCCAGCAGGACTCTAGGACTAGCGGGAAATGAGCAGTTCTTC.

In this sample, this clonotype turned up a few times. J is TRBJ2-5 and V is TRBV20-1; perhaps TRBD1 as D (6 bases). V lost 5 bases to trimming and J lost 0 bases, with 13 bases between them. The CDR3 loop spans 14 amino acids. The germline V gene encodes CDR1 DFQATT and CDR2 SNEGSKA (reference sequence). CDR3: CSAPAWGHQETQYF. The DNA for the CDR3 is TGCAGTGCTCCCGCTTGGGGGCACCAAGAGACCCAGTACTTC.

The V and J genes are TRBV14 and TRBJ2-5, with D hard to call. Germline-derived CDR1 and CDR2 are SGHDN and FVKESK. The ends were cut back, 1 base at V and 4 bases at J, with 16 bases in the middle. The CDR3 runs 16 residues. CDR3 sequence reads: CASSQGAHVQGETQYF. As DNA, the CDR3 is TGTGCCAGCAGCCAAGGGGCCCACGTTCAAGGAGAGACCCAGTACTTC.

This clonotype has a handful of counts. This chain links TRBV7-9 with TRBJ2-7, with 9 bases matching TRBD2. V shed 3 bases and J 3 bases; nucleotides not matched to a gene: 9. Germline V gives CDR1 SEHNR, CDR2 FQNEAQ (reference sequence). The CDR3 is 16 residues long. The CDR3, as DNA: TGTGCCAGCAGCTTCAAATTTAGCGGGAGTATCTACGAGCAGTACTTC. Translation: CASSFKFSGSIYEQYF.

The chain combines TRBV7-2 with TRBJ2-1, with 14 bases lining up with TRBD2. The CDR3 extends over 16 amino acids. The germline V gene has CDR1 SGHTA and CDR2 FQGNSA. The ends lost 10 bases at V and 4 bases at J; junction bases unmatched: 9. CDR3 sequence (DNA): TGTGCCACCGGGACTAGCGGGAGCCTAGAGTACAATGAGCAGTTCTTC. Translating it yields CATGTSGSLEYNEQFF.

This clonotype was picked up a small number of times. The V call is TRBV7-2, the J call TRBJ2-7; possibly TRBD1 for D (6 bases). The CDR3 runs to 14 residues. V was cut by 7 bases and J by 0 bases, with 13 bases left in between. The germline V gene encodes CDR1 SGHTA and CDR2 FQGNSA. This CDR3 reads CASTSRTASYEQYF. In DNA form, the CDR3 reads TGTGCCAGCACCTCCCGGACAGCCTCCTACGAGCAGTACTTC.

V is TRBV20-1 and J is TRBJ2-2; D not certain. The CDR3 is 13 residues long. V shed 0 bases and J shed 7 bases, with 9 bases lying between them. The germline CDR1 and CDR2 sequences are DFQATT and SNEGSKA (reference sequence). CDR3 nucleotides: TGCAGTGCTAGAGAAGGCATGGACGGGGAGCTGTTTTTT. Translation: CSAREGMDGELFF.

The chain joins TRBV5-1 to TRBJ2-7; 7 bases are shared with TRBD1. The CDR3 spans 14 residues. The germline V gene has CDR1 SGHRS and CDR2 YFSETQ. V trimming: 0 bases; J trimming: 4 bases; junction bases outside the gene matches: 4. The CDR3 reads CASSLGQGRYEQYF. CDR3 nucleotides: TGCGCCAGCAGCTTGGGACAGGGACGATACGAGCAGTACTTC.

Only a few counts were recorded for this clonotype. V is TRBV11-2 and J is TRBJ2-1, with unresolved D. This CDR3 region has 12 residues. V lost 9 bases and J 8 bases, leaving 14 bases between the germline ends. The germline V gene encodes CDR1 SGHAT and CDR2 FQNNGV. In DNA form, the CDR3 reads TGTGCCAGTAGTAAGGGCACCGATGAGCAGTTCTTC. Its translation is CASSKGTDEQFF.